These 20 T cell receptor beta chains share one sample of origin, sequenced in a study of beta chain features in type 1 diabetes. TCRB transcripts that were expressed got sequenced, as all of the isolated RNA had been reverse transcribed. Clones were read by immunoSEQ multiplex PCR, and TCRdb kept only the in-frame ones, dropping some. The sample shows roughly 500,000 clones, 11% of them seen only once. The specimen was naive CD4+ T cells from blood. The source is a woman younger than 30 in good health.

The chain recombines TRBV27 with TRBJ2-1, with TRBD1 identical over 7 bases. This CDR3 has 17 amino acids. CDR1 and CDR2 from the germline V gene are MNHEY and SMNVEV (reference sequence). J was trimmed by 2 bases and V by 2 bases; bases with no gene match: 9. CDR3 coding DNA: TGTGCCAGCAGTTTACTAGGGGGCGCCCTAACCTACAATGAGCAGTTCTTC. Its translation: CASSLLGGALTYNEQFF.

CDR3 sequence reads: CASSQDHYGYTF. The CDR3 DNA sequence: TGTGCCAGCAGCCAGGACCACTATGGCTACACCTTC. V usage is TRBV5-4 and J usage is TRBJ1-2; D gene unclear. The germline CDR1 and CDR2 sequences are SGHNT and YYREEE (reference sequence). V was pared by 4 bases and J by 3 bases, with 7 bases between. This CDR3 contains 12 residues.

This clone was picked up one time. This chain links TRBV7-9 with TRBJ2-2; 7 positions agree with TRBD1. The junction had 7 bases not matched to a gene; V was cut back by 7 bases and J by 5 bases. Looked up from germline, CDR1 is SEHNR and CDR2 is FQNEAQ (reference sequence). This CDR3 comprises 14 residues. CDR3 DNA sequence: TGTGCCAGCAAGAACTACAGGGGAACCGGGGAGCTGTTTTTT. Protein product: CASKNYRGTGELFF.

This clone was counted a few times. The chain carries TRBV30 and TRBJ2-7; possible D gene TRBD1, 5 bases. From germline, CDR1 is GTSNPN and CDR2 SVGIG (reference sequence). The CDR3 length is 12 residues. The ends were cut back, 4 bases at V and 3 bases at J, with 10 bases in the middle. The CDR3 region is CAWTRQSYEQYF. In DNA form, the CDR3 reads TGTGCCTGGACGCGACAGAGCTACGAGCAGTACTTC.

The sample holds a few counts of this clone. The rearrangement uses TRBV4-2 and TRBJ1-1; TRBD1 might be the D (5 bases). Germline lookup yields CDR1 LGHNA and CDR2 YNFKEQ. Trimming took 0 bases from V and 1 from J, leaving 9 bases between them. This CDR3 comprises 15 residues. Here the CDR3 DNA reads TGTGCCAGCAGCCAAGATTGGGGCCAGAACACTGAAGCTTTCTTT. Its translation is CASSQDWGQNTEAFF.

This clone was seen more than once but under ten times. This chain joins TRBV28 and TRBJ2-5, with D maybe TRBD2 (6 bases). V lost 5 bases and J lost 5, with 15 bases in between. The CDR3 sequence is 14 residues long. Germline V CDR1 and CDR2: MDHEN, SYDVKM. The CDR3 protein is CASSLGRRGETQYF. In DNA, the CDR3 is TGTGCCAGCAGTCTAGGACGGCGGGGCGAGACCCAGTACTTC.

The chain recombines TRBV5-1 with TRBJ2-6, with 9 bases lining up with TRBD1. The CDR3 runs 18 residues. The germline V gene has CDR1 SGHRS and CDR2 YFSETQ. With V trimmed by 3 bases and J by 0 bases, 7 bases remained unmatched. CDR3 in amino acids: CASSWRGQGSSGANVLTF. CDR3 coding DNA: TGCGCCAGCAGCTGGAGGGGACAGGGAAGCTCTGGGGCCAACGTCCTGACTTTC.

The chain carries TRBV11-3 and TRBJ2-3; D is possibly TRBD2 (6 bases). CDR1 is SGHNT, CDR2 YENEEA, per germline. The CDR3 spans 17 residues. V was trimmed by 5 bases and J by 3 bases, leaving 21 bases between them. The CDR3: CASSPRGRETITDTQYF. DNA of the CDR3: TGTGCCAGCAGCCCCCGCGGGCGGGAAACTATTACAGATACGCAGTATTTT.

This clone was picked up a small number of times. CDR3 nucleotide sequence: TGTGCCAGCAGCTTCAGACATGGCAATCAGCCCCAGCATTTT. Translating it yields CASSFRHGNQPQHF. The V and J genes are TRBV7-2 and TRBJ1-5; D is unclear. Looked up from germline, CDR1 is SGHTA and CDR2 is FQGNSA. The CDR3 spans 14 residues. V dropped 3 bases and J dropped 2 bases, with 8 bases sitting between them.

This clone has only a few counts. The chain carries TRBV19 and TRBJ2-7; D possibly matches TRBD1 or TRBD2 (5 bases each). The CDR3 consists of 12 residues. Germline V gene lookup returns CDR1 LNHDA and CDR2 SQIVND (reference sequence). The V gene lost 8 bases and the J gene lost 3 bases, with 11 bases spanning the gap. The CDR3 loop is CASQGPIYEQYV. CDR3 nucleotide sequence: TGTGCCAGTCAGGGACCCATCTACGAGCAGTACGTC.

Worth noting for this clone: Other DNA sequences from this sample encode an identical CDR3 as well. The genes are TRBV10-3 and TRBJ2-7; TRBD1 aligns across 8 bases. The CDR3 has 13 amino acids. Germline CDR1 reads ENHRY; CDR2 reads SYGVKD. After removal of 9 bases from V and 0 bases from J, the junction contained 4 bases not matched to a gene. The CDR3 loop is CAIGQGSSYEQYV. The CDR3 DNA sequence: TGTGCCATTGGACAGGGAAGCTCCTACGAGCAGTACGTC.

The chain recombines TRBV29-1 with TRBJ1-3, with no clear D. CDR3 length: 13 residues. Between the trimmed V and J ends, which lost 7 bases and 0 bases, there was a span of 10 bases. The germline V gene has CDR1 SQVTM and CDR2 ANQGSEA. The CDR3 sequence is CSASPYSGNTIYF. CDR3 in DNA: TGCAGCGCCTCGCCGTACTCTGGAAACACCATATATTTT.

V usage is TRBV6-5 and J usage is TRBJ2-7, with TRBD2 matching 8 bases. Germline CDR1 reads MNHEY; CDR2 reads SVGAGI. Trimming cost V 5 bases and J 3 bases; bases outside gene matches: 3. This CDR3 contains 13 residues. The CDR3 loop reads CASSRAGDYEQYF. The CDR3 DNA is TGTGCCAGCAGTCGAGCGGGAGACTACGAGCAGTACTTC.

The chain uses TRBV7-9 and TRBJ2-3, with 9 positions matching TRBD2. CDR1 SEHNR and CDR2 FQNEAQ come from the germline V gene (reference sequence). The CDR3 runs 15 residues. The CDR3 nucleotides are TGTGGCGCGGGAGGGACAAGGGCCCGGACAGATACGCAGTATTTT. Translating it yields CGAGGTRARTDTQYF.

This clone was seen a handful of times. The J gene is TRBJ1-1, the V gene TRBV4-3; D call uncertain. The CDR3 sequence is 14 residues long. Germline assignment: CDR1 LGHNA and CDR2 YSLEER. V shed 0 bases and J shed 1 base, with 6 bases lying between them. The CDR3 coding sequence is TGCGCCAGCAGCCAAGATCTTGGGAACACTGAAGCTTTCTTT. This translates into CASSQDLGNTEAFF.

The sample holds many counts of this clone. The chain combines TRBV29-1 with TRBJ2-6, with a tentative D call TRBD2 (6 bases). The CDR3 contains 16 residues. Germline V lookup: CDR1 SQVTM, CDR2 ANQGSEA. V shed 7 bases and J shed 0 bases, with 16 bases lying between them. As DNA, the CDR3 is TGCAGCGCGTCCGGGACTTCCAGCTCTGGGGCCAACGTCCTGACTTTC. It yields the protein CSASGTSSSGANVLTF.

This clone was recorded a few times. V is TRBV5-1 and J is TRBJ2-7; 11 positions agree with TRBD1. CDR1 is SGHRS and CDR2 is YFSETQ in the germline V gene. The CDR3 extends over 14 amino acids. V lost 6 bases, J lost 2 bases, and 4 bases stayed unmatched. The chain's CDR3 is CASTRTGGPYEQYV. Written as DNA, the CDR3 is TGCGCCAGCACCCGGACAGGGGGCCCCTACGAGCAGTACGTC.

A few counts support this clone. V and J are TRBV23-1 and TRBJ1-2, with 8 bases fitting TRBD1. TRBV23-1 is given ORF status, its function remaining uncertain. The CDR3 extends over 17 amino acids. With 1 base clipped from V and 3 bases from J, the junction kept 10 bases outside the gene matches. The CDR3 protein is CASSQWPDRGSDYGYTF. The CDR3 DNA reads TGCGCCAGCAGTCAATGGCCCGACAGGGGATCGGACTATGGCTACACCTTC.

This clone was seen only a few times. A read error may produce the germline difference seen at one junction end. This chain connects TRBV6-6 to TRBJ2-4, with TRBD1 identical over 11 bases. The CDR3 is 15 residues long. The V gene's germline CDR1 is MNHNY and CDR2 SVGAGI (reference sequence). The CDR3 sequence: CASSNSGTGGDIQYF. In DNA, the CDR3 is TGTGCCAGCAGTAACTCCGGGACAGGGGGAGACATTCAGTACTTC.

Only a few counts were recorded for this clone. The chain has TRBV9 and TRBJ1-1; D remains unclear. This CDR3 has 12 residues. The V gene's germline CDR1 is SGDLS and CDR2 YYNGEE. Trimming shortened V by 1 base and J by 4 bases, and 5 bases separated the two germline ends. In DNA, the CDR3 is TGTGCCAGCAGCGTATCTGGCACTGAAGCTTTCTTT. It is translated as CASSVSGTEAFF.